The 5 T cell receptor beta chains below come from one sample, sequenced in a study of human T cells and chemical hapten exposure. The time point was: pre-sensitization, week 0. Documented treatment: therapeutic diphenylcyclopropenone sensitization with weekly scalp DPC. TCRdb independently ran MiXCR on the RACE reads; one entry per CDR3 protein. The table has 62,000 or so distinct CDR3 sequences, roughly 11% seen once. Sample: whole blood, taken in connection with sensitization to the hapten diphenylcyclopropenone (DPC). The receptor set was obtained from a woman in her forties or fifties with alopecia areata. Some clones in this sample may be carry-over from other donors' samples.

This clonotype occurred many times. V gene TRBV6-5 combines with J gene TRBJ1-6; D is ambiguous. V lost 3 bases, J lost 6 bases, and 6 bases lay in between. Looked up from germline, CDR1 is MNHEY and CDR2 is SVGAGI. The CDR3 totals 13 residues. CDR3: CASSYEVNSPLHF. The CDR3 nucleotides read TGTGCCAGCAGTTATGAGGTTAATTCACCCCTCCACTTT.

This clonotype was seen repeatedly, ten times or more. The genes are TRBV29-1 and TRBJ1-1; no firm D call. This CDR3 is 14 amino acids long. Trimming removed 3 bases from V and 8 bases from J, with 19 bases in between. CDR1 and CDR2 from the germline V gene are SQVTM and ANQGSEA. The DNA for the CDR3 is TGCAGCGTTGAGGGAGGTAGGATTGGCAGCGAAGCTTTCTTT. Residues: CSVEGGRIGSEAFF.

This clonotype was picked up many times. The V call is TRBV29-1, the J call TRBJ2-1, with 13 bases matching TRBD2. The V gene's germline CDR1 is SQVTM and CDR2 ANQGSEA. The ends lost 7 bases at V and 7 bases at J; junction bases unmatched: 13. The CDR3 runs to 16 residues. CDR3 sequence (DNA): TGCAGCGCTAAGAGACTAGCGGGAGGAATCGGGAATGAGCAGTTCTTC. It yields the protein CSAKRLAGGIGNEQFF.

This clonotype was found many times. The V and J genes are TRBV29-1 and TRBJ2-5; D perhaps matches TRBD1 (5 bases). The CDR3 extends over 11 amino acids. Germline CDR1 and CDR2: SQVTM and ANQGSEA. V lost 6 bases and J 5 bases, leaving 10 bases between the germline ends. CDR3 DNA: TGCAGCGTACAGGTTTGGGAGACCCAGTACTTC. Residues: CSVQVWETQYF.

This clonotype has ten or more counts. The chain carries TRBV21-1 and TRBJ1-4; the table's D call TRBD1 went unverified against the DNA. TRBV21-1 is assigned pseudogene status. This CDR3 comprises 14 residues. CDR3 DNA sequence: TGTGCTAGGGCACAGGGGGCAACTAATGAAAAACTGTTTTTT. The encoded protein is CARAQGATNEKLFF.